The clone carrying this T cell receptor (beta chain) was recorded many times. As yet, its antigen is unknown. This entry comes from a study of CD8 T cells in ankylosing spondylitis. Germline values: CDR1 SEHNR, CDR2 FQNEAQ (reference sequence). The CDR3 length is 14 residues. Trimming cost V 5 bases and J 6 bases, with 13 bases left between them. MiXCR was run by TCRdb on the 5' RACE reads, yielding one entry per CDR3 protein. The data hold over 25,000 distinct CDR3 sequences, with approximately 8% observed a single time. Overall study findings and caveats: Prior literature has documented some motif variants in synovial fluid and blood from reactive arthritis.

Sequenced input: blood. The rearrangement joins TRBV7-9 to TRBJ2-2; possibly TRBD1 or TRBD2 for D (6 bases each). The source of this sequence is a male donor with ankylosing spondylitis or in good health (not recorded which). The CDR3 bases are TGTGCCAGCAGCGCCGGGGGCGCGGCCGGGGAGCTGTTTTTT. Translated: CASSAGGAAGELFF.